This TCR beta chain was observed in a study of T cells in Graves' hyperthyroidism and ophthalmopathy. V dropped 0 bases and J dropped 4 bases, with 19 bases sitting between them. The CDR3 consists of 17 residues. The V gene's germline CDR1 is SGHDT and CDR2 YYEEEE. Amplified TCR beta CDR3 regions came from RNA transcripts. HTBI primers drove first-round RT-PCR of the TCR CDR3. One entry per CDR3 protein results from TCRdb running MiXCR on the multiplex PCR reads. The table shows roughly 580,000 distinct CDR3 sequences, with roughly 50% occurring only once. The sample taken for sequencing was peripheral blood or thyroid tissue (not recorded which). The TCR originated in a woman aged 18 to 35 with Graves' hyperthyroidism. The V and J genes are TRBV5-6 and TRBJ1-1; no clear D gene. CDR3 coding DNA: TGTGCCAGCAGCTTGGCTAGGCGGAGAAGTGGCGGCACTGAAGCTTTCTTT. As protein: CASSLARRRSGGTEAFF.